Listed here are 32 T cell receptor beta chains from one sample, sequenced in a study of cytomegalovirus exposure and HLA in healthy donors. Amplification used 60 Vbeta primers and 13 Jbeta primers. This table comes from immunoSEQ multiplex PCR, and its TCRdb copy is limited to in-frame clones, with some not included. The sample records under 150,000 clones, 70% to 80% being singletons. Sequencing input: PBMCs. These receptors originate from a woman in her forties or fifties in good health and CMV-seronegative.

This rearrangement joins TRBV6-1 to TRBJ2-7; weak D call: TRBD2 (6 bases). The CDR3 consists of 13 residues. CDR1 MNHNS and CDR2 SASEGT come from the germline V gene. Trimming pared 8 bases from V and 2 bases from J, leaving 13 bases between. The CDR3 nucleotides are TGTGCCAGCCAAACTAGCAGGGCCTACGAGCAGTACTTC. The encoded protein is CASQTSRAYEQYF.

For this clone: A read error may produce the germline difference seen at one junction end. The gene calls are TRBV7-9 and TRBJ1-1; D gene unclear. Germline V gives CDR1 SEHNR, CDR2 FQNEAQ (reference sequence). The CDR3 extends over 12 amino acids. The CDR3 DNA reads as TGTTCCAGCAGCTTATCTGGCCGTGAATCTTTCTTT. It yields the protein CSSSLSGRESFF.

This chain links TRBV6-6 with TRBJ1-2; no reliable D call. Germline-derived CDR1 and CDR2 are MNHNY and SVGAGI (reference sequence). Trimming cost V 8 bases and J 1 base, with 5 bases left between them. This CDR3 is 11 amino acids long. In DNA form, the CDR3 reads TGTGCCAGCGCGAGTAACTATGGCTACACCTTC. As protein: CASASNYGYTF.

The chain has TRBV6-5 and TRBJ2-7, with D perhaps TRBD2 (5 bases). The CDR3 consists of 15 residues. Germline CDR1 is MNHEY and CDR2 is SVGAGI. The V end lost 7 bases, the J end lost 5 bases, and 21 bases lay between the germline ends. This CDR3 reads CASTRTLATVDEQYV. DNA of the CDR3: TGTGCCAGCACTCGCACGCTAGCAACTGTTGACGAGCAGTACGTC.

As concerns this clone: The sample has other DNA sequences that encode this CDR3 too. The chain links TRBV30 to TRBJ1-2; tentatively, D is TRBD1 (5 bases). Trimming took 3 bases from V and 3 from J, leaving 8 bases between them. From germline, CDR1 is GTSNPN and CDR2 SVGIG (reference sequence). This CDR3 comprises 12 residues. The CDR3, as DNA: TGTGCCTGGAGAGGCAGGGACTATGGCTACACCTTC. This sequence encodes CAWRGRDYGYTF. Full variable domain (missing parts from reference TRBV30 and TRBJ1-2): SQTIHQWPATLVQPVGSPLSLECTVEGTSNPNLYWYRQAAGRGLQLLFYSVGIGQISSEVPQNLSASRPQDRQFILSSKKLLLSDSGFYLCAWRGRDYGYTFGSGTRLTVV.

The rearrangement links TRBV27 to TRBJ1-2, with D unclear. Trimming pared 6 bases from V and 0 bases from J, leaving 8 bases between. CDR1 and CDR2 from the germline V gene are MNHEY and SMNVEV (reference sequence). This CDR3 contains 13 residues. CDR3 DNA sequence: TGTGCCAGCAGCAGAGCGTCTAACTATGGCTACACCTTC. Encoded protein: CASSRASNYGYTF.

The sample holds a few counts of this clone. The chain couples TRBV7-9 to TRBJ2-1; TRBD1 aligns across 7 bases. V was clipped by 5 bases and J by 0 bases; unmatched bases: 7. Germline CDR1 is SEHNR and CDR2 is FQNEAQ (reference sequence). This CDR3 spans 16 amino acids. The CDR3 region is CASSRWTGRSYNEQFF. The CDR3 DNA reads as TGTGCCAGCAGCCGTTGGACAGGCCGCTCCTACAATGAGCAGTTCTTC.

V gene TRBV6-1 combines with J gene TRBJ2-4, with a tentative D call TRBD2 (5 bases). V lost 3 bases, J lost 4 bases, and 13 bases lay in between. Germline V lookup: CDR1 MNHNS, CDR2 SASEGT. The CDR3 is made up of 15 amino acids. CDR3 sequence reads: CASSEQPSSKNIQYF. CDR3 sequence (DNA): TGTGCCAGCAGTGAGCAGCCTAGCAGTAAAAACATTCAGTACTTC.

The CDR3 loop reads CASSGAGELFF. The CDR3 DNA follows: TGTGCCAGCAGCGGGGCCGGGGAGCTGTTTTTT. The genes are TRBV25-1 and TRBJ2-2, with D possibly matching TRBD2 (5 bases). Germline V lookup: CDR1 MGHDK, CDR2 SYGVNS. The CDR3 has 11 amino acids. The V end lost 6 bases, the J end lost 6 bases, and 5 bases lay between the germline ends.

This clone has just a few counts. This chain uses TRBV5-6 with TRBJ1-1; D is possibly TRBD1 (6 bases). V shed 2 bases and J shed 4 bases, with 12 bases lying between them. CDR1 and CDR2 from the germline V gene are SGHDT and YYEEEE. There are 14 residues in the CDR3. CDR3 in DNA: TGTGCCAGCAGCTTAGGTTACAGGGCCACTGAAGCTTTCTTT. Translating it yields CASSLGYRATEAFF. The complete variable domain, with remaining parts taken from reference TRBV5-6 and TRBJ1-1, reads DAGVTQSPTHLIKTRGQQVTLRCSPKSGHDTVSWYQQALGQGPQFIFQYYEEEERQRGNFPDRFSGHQFPNYSSELNVNALLLGDSALYLCASSLGYRATEAFFGQGTRLTVV.

The chain has TRBV7-2 and TRBJ1-2, with TRBD1 matching over 12 bases. V was clipped by 4 bases and J by 7 bases; unmatched bases: 13. The CDR3 has 17 residues. CDR1 is SGHTA and CDR2 is FQGNSA in the germline V gene. The CDR3 DNA is TGTGCCAGCAGCTCCGGAGGGTTGGGACAGGGGGCGGGTGGCTACACCTTC. Translated: CASSSGGLGQGAGGYTF.

The sample holds a few counts of this clone. The rearrangement uses TRBV6-1 and TRBJ1-5, with 11 bases lining up with TRBD1. V was clipped by 5 bases and J by 10 bases; unmatched bases: 7. Germline V gene sequence: CDR1 MNHNS, CDR2 SASEGT. There are 14 residues in the CDR3. CDR3: CASSWTGGEQPQHF. CDR3 DNA sequence: TGTGCCAGCAGTTGGACAGGGGGCGAACAACCCCAGCATTTT.

A few counts support this clone. The chain joins TRBV4-3 to TRBJ1-3, with D unclear. Trimming stripped 0 bases from V and 0 bases from J, with 9 bases between. The CDR3 is made up of 16 amino acids. Germline V CDR1 and CDR2: LGHNA, YSLEER. The CDR3, as DNA: TGCGCCAGCAGCCAAGAGGTCGCTAACTCTGGAAACACCATATATTTT. Encoded protein: CASSQEVANSGNTIYF.

A few counts support this clone. The rearrangement joins TRBV2 to TRBJ2-1; D may be TRBD2 (5 bases). The germline CDR1 and CDR2 sequences are SNHLY and FYNNEI. V dropped 6 bases and J dropped 8 bases, with 14 bases sitting between them. The CDR3 consists of 13 residues. The CDR3 loop reads CASRTWTRDEQFF. The CDR3 coding sequence is TGTGCCAGCAGGACTTGGACTCGGGATGAGCAGTTCTTC.

Only a few counts were recorded for this clone. The chain uses TRBV7-2 and TRBJ1-5; 7 nucleotides line up with TRBD1. V lost 2 bases to trimming and J lost 3 bases; unmatched junction nucleotides: 4. This CDR3 is 15 amino acids long. CDR1 is SGHTA and CDR2 is FQGNSA in the germline V gene. Here the CDR3 reads CASSLRTGSNQPQHF. The CDR3 coding sequence is TGTGCCAGCAGCTTACGGACAGGCTCCAATCAGCCCCAGCATTTT.

The gene calls are TRBV7-3 and TRBJ2-1; TRBD1 might be the D (6 bases). From germline, CDR1 is SGHTA and CDR2 FQGTGA. Trimming took off 5 bases at V and 8 bases at J, with 16 bases between the two ends. The CDR3 loop spans 14 amino acids. CDR3 DNA: TGTGCCAGCAGCATCGGGACAAAGGGGGATGAGCAGTTCTTC. Translation gives CASSIGTKGDEQFF.

This rearrangement joins TRBV6-5 to TRBJ1-1, with D unresolved. V lost 2 bases to trimming and J lost 1 base, with 2 bases between them. The CDR3 has 12 residues. Germline CDR1 and CDR2: MNHEY and SVGAGI. The CDR3 coding sequence is TGTGCCAGCAGTTACCGGAACACTGAAGCTTTCTTT. It is translated as CASSYRNTEAFF.

This chain connects TRBV11-2 to TRBJ2-3; the match to TRBD2 covers 7 bases. Germline V gene lookup returns CDR1 SGHAT and CDR2 FQNNGV. Unmatched junction bases numbered 5, after V lost 5 bases and J lost 0 bases. The CDR3 has 15 residues. In nucleotides, the CDR3 is TGTGCCAGCAGCGCCCTAGCGGCTAGCACAGATACGCAGTATTTT. It yields the protein CASSALAASTDTQYF.

This clone was found a few times. The chain employs TRBV19 and TRBJ2-7; D is undetermined. V lost 1 base and J 6 bases, leaving 13 bases between the germline ends. The CDR3 extends over 14 amino acids. The germline V gene has CDR1 LNHDA and CDR2 SQIVND (reference sequence). The CDR3 DNA follows: TGTGCCAGTAGTATAGGCCCTGGCAGGCCCGAGCAGTACGTC. This sequence encodes CASSIGPGRPEQYV.

In its sample, this clone was seen a few times. The gene calls are TRBV27 and TRBJ2-7; 9 bases line up with TRBD1. V shed 5 bases, J shed 4 bases, and the junction held 6 bases outside the gene matches. In germline, CDR1 is MNHEY, CDR2 SMNVEV (reference sequence). This CDR3 contains 14 residues. CDR3 coding DNA: TGTGCCAGCAGTGCCCGGGACAGGGTGTACGAGCAGTACGTC. Translated, it gives CASSARDRVYEQYV.

The table lists this clone with a count of one. The chain uses TRBV19 and TRBJ2-2; D unclear. CDR1 is LNHDA, CDR2 SQIVND, per germline (reference sequence). The germline V and J ends were trimmed by 6 bases and 7 bases, with 15 bases remaining between them. The CDR3 spans 14 residues. The CDR3 DNA follows: TGTGCCAGTAGCCTCAACGGGTTGAACGGGGAGCTGTTTTTT. It specifies CASSLNGLNGELFF.

The chain employs TRBV14 and TRBJ2-4; the match to TRBD1 covers 7 bases. The junction had 1 base not matched to a gene; V was cut back by 4 bases and J by 7 bases. This CDR3 region has 12 residues. Germline V CDR1 and CDR2: SGHDN, FVKESK. CDR3 nucleotides: TGTGCCAGCAGCCTACAGGGGAACATTCAGTACTTC. It yields the protein CASSLQGNIQYF. Full variable domain (missing parts from reference TRBV14 and TRBJ2-4): EAGVTQFPSHSVIEKGQTVTLRCDPISGHDNLYWYRRVMGKEIKFLLHFVKESKQDESGMPNNRFLAERTGGTYSTLKVQPAELEDSGVYFCASSLQGNIQYFGAGTRLSVL.

The chain has TRBV19 and TRBJ1-1; 8 nucleotides agree with TRBD1. The CDR3 consists of 13 residues. V was clipped by 4 bases and J by 4 bases; unmatched bases: 2. Germline V gene sequence: CDR1 LNHDA, CDR2 SQIVND (reference sequence). The CDR3 spells CASSTTGGTEAFF. The DNA of the CDR3 is TGTGCCAGTAGTACTACAGGGGGCACTGAAGCTTTCTTT.

The rearrangement joins TRBV29-1 to TRBJ2-7; D perhaps matches TRBD2 (5 bases). V was cut by 2 bases and J by 2 bases, with 13 bases left in between. Germline lookup yields CDR1 SQVTM and CDR2 ANQGSEA. CDR3 length equals 14 residues. CDR3 nucleotides: TGCAGCGTTGAAAGGAGGTGGGATCCCTACGAGCAGTACGTC. This sequence encodes CSVERRWDPYEQYV.

This clone was found once. J is TRBJ1-4 and V is TRBV9, with TRBD1 identical over 7 bases. CDR3 length equals 16 residues. Germline CDR1 is SGDLS and CDR2 is YYNGEE. The ends lost 0 bases at V and 5 bases at J; junction bases unmatched: 7. The CDR3 protein is CASSVGDRPGNEKLFF. The DNA of the CDR3 is TGTGCCAGCAGCGTAGGGGACAGACCAGGGAATGAAAAACTGTTTTTT.

DNA of the CDR3: TGTGCCAGCAGCTTGAACTACGAGCAGTACGTC. Translation gives CASSLNYEQYV. The rearrangement uses TRBV5-8 and TRBJ2-7; unclear D gene. Germline V gene data show CDR1 as SGHTS and CDR2 as YDEGEE. The CDR3 is 11 amino acids. V was shortened by 1 base and J by 3 bases, with 2 bases between the two germline ends.

This clone was seen just once. The rearrangement uses TRBV6-6 and TRBJ1-3, with D possibly matching TRBD1 (6 bases). The germline V gene encodes CDR1 MNHNY and CDR2 SVGAGI (reference sequence). Trimming took 7 bases from V and 0 from J, leaving 13 bases between them. This CDR3 is 15 amino acids long. The CDR3 DNA is TGTGCCAGCATTGGGGGGGCCCCCTCTGGAAACACCATATATTTT. It specifies CASIGGAPSGNTIYF.

V usage is TRBV13 and J usage is TRBJ1-2; 7 bases match TRBD1. Germline CDR1 reads PRHDT; CDR2 reads FYEKMQ (reference sequence). Germline trimming cut 5 bases from V and 4 bases from J; bases unmatched to any gene: 7. The CDR3 runs to 14 residues. The CDR3 nucleotides read TGTGCCAGCAGCCTCCGACAGGGTGCCTATGGCTACACCTTC. This translates into CASSLRQGAYGYTF. Full variable domain (missing parts from reference TRBV13 and TRBJ1-2): AAGVIQSPRHLIKEKRETATLKCYPIPRHDTVYWYQQGPGQDPQFLISFYEKMQSDKGSIPDRFSAQQFSDYHSELNMSSLELGDSALYFCASSLRQGAYGYTFGSGTRLTVV.

This clone was recorded a few times. The chain uses TRBV7-2 and TRBJ2-5; no clear D. V lost 1 base to trimming and J lost 3 bases, with 12 bases between them. The CDR3 has 15 residues. Germline V lookup: CDR1 SGHTA, CDR2 FQGNSA. The CDR3 sequence: CASSLDRVTKETQYF. CDR3 nucleotides: TGTGCCAGCAGCTTAGACCGGGTTACCAAAGAGACCCAGTACTTC.

The rearrangement joins TRBV11-3 to TRBJ1-2; D is unresolved. This CDR3 has 12 residues. The V end was cut by 4 bases, the J end by 4 bases, with 7 bases between. Germline-derived CDR1 and CDR2 are SGHNT and YENEEA. In DNA, the CDR3 is TGTGCCAGCAGCTCAAACACCTATGGCTACACCTTC. Residues: CASSSNTYGYTF.

The rearrangement links TRBV4-1 to TRBJ2-7; perhaps TRBD1 as D (6 bases). Trimming left V 5 bases short and J 5 bases short, with 19 bases between. Germline lookup yields CDR1 MGHRA and CDR2 YSYEKL. CDR3 length: 15 amino acids. CDR3 bases: TGCGCCAGCAGCAAGTCAGGGGTAGCTATGGACGAGCAGTACTTC. It codes for CASSKSGVAMDEQYF.

The genes are TRBV2 and TRBJ2-5, with TRBD2 matching 8 bases. The germline gives CDR1 SNHLY, CDR2 FYNNEI. V shed 6 bases and J 6 bases; nucleotides not matched to a gene: 12. The CDR3 has 15 residues. The CDR3 reads CASSNRSGIKKTQYF. Here the CDR3 DNA reads TGTGCCAGCAGCAACCGTAGCGGGATAAAAAAGACCCAGTACTTC.